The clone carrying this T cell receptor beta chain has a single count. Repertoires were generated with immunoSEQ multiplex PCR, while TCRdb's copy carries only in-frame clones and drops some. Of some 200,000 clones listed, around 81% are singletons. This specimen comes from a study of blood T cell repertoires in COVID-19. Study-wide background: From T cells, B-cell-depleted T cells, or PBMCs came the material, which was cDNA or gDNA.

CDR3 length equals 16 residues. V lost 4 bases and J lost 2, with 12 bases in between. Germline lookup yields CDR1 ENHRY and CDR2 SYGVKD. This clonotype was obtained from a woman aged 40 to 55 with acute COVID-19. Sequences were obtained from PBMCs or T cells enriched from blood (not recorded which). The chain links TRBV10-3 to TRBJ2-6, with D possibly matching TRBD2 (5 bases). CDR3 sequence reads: CAISGHRETGANVLTF. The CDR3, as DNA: TGTGCCATCAGTGGTCATCGGGAAACTGGGGCCAACGTCCTGACTTTC.